The 8 T cell receptor beta chains given below trace back to one sample, sequenced in a study of persistence of HIV-infected CD4 T cells. These receptors' targets are unknown. Cells were stimulated nonspecifically with anti-CD3/anti-CD28 magnetic beads. Responding CD4+ T cells were sorted by upregulation of both CD40 ligand and CD69. The libraries were made with immunoSEQ version 4 in survey mode. Clones were sequenced by immunoSEQ multiplex PCR, and TCRdb holds only the in-frame ones, with some missing. In the table there are roughly 43,000 clones, about 89% of which are singletons. Sequenced here: CD4+ T cells sorted from PBMCs after roughly 20-hour stimulation, sampled from a patient who received antiretroviral therapy. All receptors come from an adult man with HIV who was CMV-seropositive.

Judged by abundance, this clone is medium-sized. This chain uses TRBV6-5 with TRBJ2-7; D uncertain. The CDR3 is 14 residues long. Trimming pared 6 bases from V and 0 bases from J, leaving 12 bases between. Germline V CDR1 and CDR2: MNHEY, SVGAGI. CDR3: CASSLEESSYEQYF. The CDR3 DNA is TGTGCCAGCAGCCTCGAAGAAAGCTCCTACGAGCAGTACTTC.

The chain employs TRBV19 and TRBJ2-7; the D gene is possibly TRBD1 (6 bases). Germline V gives CDR1 LNHDA, CDR2 SQIVND (reference sequence). The germline V and J ends were trimmed by 6 bases and 0 bases, with 9 bases remaining between them. This CDR3 contains 13 residues. The CDR3 region is CASSRTVSYEQYF. The CDR3 DNA reads TGTGCCAGTAGCAGGACAGTCTCCTACGAGCAGTACTTC.

The chain is built from TRBV7-9 and TRBJ1-5, with D possibly matching TRBD1 (6 bases). Trimming shortened V by 1 base and J by 5 bases, and 9 bases separated the two germline ends. Germline CDR1 and CDR2: SEHNR and FQNEAQ (reference sequence). The CDR3 length is 14 residues. DNA for the CDR3: TGTGCCAGCAGCTTAGAGACAGGAGATCAGCCCCAGCATTTT. Translation gives CASSLETGDQPQHF.

This chain links TRBV5-4 with TRBJ2-3, with 8 positions matching TRBD1. The germline V gene encodes CDR1 SGHNT and CDR2 YYREEE (reference sequence). Trimming cost V 3 bases and J 5 bases; bases outside gene matches: 11. The CDR3 contains 16 residues. The chain's CDR3 is CASSWGTGTSGDTQYF. The CDR3 nucleotides are TGTGCCAGCAGCTGGGGGACAGGAACCTCCGGAGATACGCAGTATTTT.

The chain recombines TRBV10-3 with TRBJ1-1, with 9 bases aligning to TRBD1. CDR3 length: 11 residues. CDR1 ENHRY and CDR2 SYGVKD come from the germline V gene. Trimming removed 9 bases from V and 12 bases from J; junction bases left unmatched: 8. The CDR3 reads CAIGDRATPFF. The CDR3 DNA sequence: TGTGCCATTGGGGACAGGGCGACGCCTTTCTTT.

This clone was seen more than once but under ten times. The chain combines TRBV4-1 with TRBJ2-3; no definite D call. Germline V gene sequence: CDR1 MGHRA, CDR2 YSYEKL. V was clipped by 3 bases and J by 0 bases, with 13 bases between them. This CDR3 is built from 16 residues. This CDR3 reads CASSQIHILSTDTQYF. The CDR3 coding sequence is TGCGCCAGCAGCCAGATACACATCTTGAGCACAGATACGCAGTATTTT.

The V and J genes are TRBV28 and TRBJ1-6; D is ambiguous. The V gene's germline CDR1 is MDHEN and CDR2 SYDVKM. CDR3 length: 12 residues. Trimming took 8 bases from V and 0 from J, leaving 2 bases between them. The CDR3 spells CASSSYNSPLHF. The CDR3, as DNA: TGTGCCAGCTCCTCCTATAATTCACCCCTCCACTTT.

This chain joins TRBV19 and TRBJ1-6, with D tentatively TRBD1 (6 bases). This CDR3 has 14 residues. Per germline, CDR1 LNHDA and CDR2 SQIVND (reference sequence). With 7 bases removed from V and 7 bases from J, the gap between germline ends came to 14 bases. The CDR3 loop reads CASTGRGGNSPLHF. CDR3 DNA sequence: TGTGCCAGTACCGGGAGGGGGGGGAATTCACCCCTCCACTTT.